This T cell receptor (beta chain) originates from a study of identical twins. Overall study results and limits: Abundant beta clonotypes from cord blood had fewer insertions, unlike memory repertoires, which showed none.

A few counts support this clonotype. No antigen is known for it. The cDNA had a unique molecular identifier and a template-switch universal primer site. One entry per CDR3 protein, called by TCRdb with MiXCR from the 5' RACE reads. This table has 300,000 to 350,000 distinct CDR3 sequences, 10% to 15% appearing once. Trimming shortened V by 2 bases and J by 2 bases, and 16 bases separated the two germline ends. This CDR3 region has 16 residues. Germline lookup yields CDR1 SGHDN and CDR2 FVKESK. This same sample was also part of a study on yellow fever vaccine responses in identical twins.

This clonotype was obtained from a woman in her late teens or twenties in good health. The V gene is TRBV14, the J gene TRBJ2-7, with a possible D match to TRBD1 (5 bases). The sample comprised CD8+ T cells sorted from blood. The CDR3 nucleotides read TGTGCCAGCAGCCAAACCTCATCGGACACAGCCTACGAGCAGTACTTC. It specifies CASSQTSSDTAYEQYF.